This T cell receptor beta chain is from a study of Graves' ophthalmopathy and Graves' hyperthyroidism. Findings of the study overall: Also, most clonotypes expanded in the thyroid above 0.001 frequency appeared in blood. The model's prediction of ophthalmopathy progression had 70.59% sensitivity and roughly 72% specificity.

The source of the PBMCs was 10 ml of fresh peripheral blood. There are many counts of this clonotype. Its antigen is not identified. As the template, RNA transcripts were used to amplify TCR beta CDR3 regions. The workflow started with a first-round RT-PCR run with HTBI primers and then moved on to a second-round multiplex PCR. TCRdb reprocessed the multiplex PCR reads with MiXCR, giving one entry per CDR3 protein. The sample holds some 750,000 distinct CDR3 sequences, roughly two fifths seen once. V shed 4 bases and J shed 1 base, with 7 bases lying between them. Per the germline V gene, CDR1 is SGHTA and CDR2 is FQGNSA. The CDR3 runs 13 residues.

V usage is TRBV7-2 and J usage is TRBJ2-5, with D unclear. What was sequenced was peripheral blood. This TCR came from an adult man with Graves' ophthalmopathy. The chain's CDR3 is CASSSKPQETQYF. CDR3 DNA sequence: TGTGCCAGCAGCTCCAAGCCCCAAGAGACCCAGTACTTC.